This TCR beta chain originates from a study of blood T cell repertoires in COVID-19. Background on the study: COVID-19 samples collected from the United States, Italy and Spain covered acute and convalescent phases.

The Seattle site enrolled patients during active infection and followed them longitudinally. This CDR3 comprises 15 residues. Per germline, CDR1 SGHDT and CDR2 YYEEEE. V was clipped by 0 bases and J by 6 bases, with 13 bases between them. In the original processing: It was from reference gene primer amplification that nucleated cell counts were estimated. Generated by immunoSEQ multiplex PCR, the TCRdb table keeps only in-frame clones and is missing some. V and J calls plus clone size are reproduced from that table; the DNA served to infer D and trimming. The profile covers 40,000 to 60,000 clones, with 86% appearing a single time and 2.6% taken by the ten largest.

V is TRBV5-6 and J is TRBJ1-5; a possible D gene is TRBD1 (5 bases). This receptor was identified in a woman aged 80 or over with COVID-19, enrolled during active disease. Source material: peripheral blood. The CDR3 reads CASSLAGGIGQPQHF. The CDR3 region has the DNA TGTGCCAGCAGCTTGGCCGGGGGGATCGGTCAGCCCCAGCATTTT.